This T cell receptor (beta chain) originates from a study of shared clonotypes between healthy human individuals. A single count supports this clone. Using immunoSEQ multiplex PCR, the repertoire was profiled, and TCRdb retains in-frame clones only, with some absent. This repertoire shows roughly 2,000,000 clones, just under 95% found once; its top ten account for 1.2%. Naive CD8 cells lacked CD45RO and underwent positive selection for CCR7, leaving out terminally differentiated effector memory CD45RA+ cells. V shed 2 bases and J shed 0 bases, with 13 bases lying between them. This CDR3 spans 17 amino acids. Germline CDR1 is SEHNR and CDR2 is FQNEAQ (reference sequence).

The sample consisted of naive CD8+ T cells sorted from blood. J is TRBJ1-4 and V is TRBV7-9; D is possibly TRBD1 (5 bases). The clonotype comes from a man aged 18 to 29 in good health. The CDR3 region has the DNA TGTGCCAGCAGCTTATCGACAGTCTTAGCAACTAATGAAAAACTGTTTTTT. Amino acid sequence: CASSLSTVLATNEKLFF.